Here is one T cell receptor (beta chain) with its context. This entry is derived from a study of CD8 T cells in Susac syndrome. Random hexamers were used to reverse transcribe an amount of roughly 0.5 to 1 ug RNA. TCRdb independently ran MiXCR on the immunoSEQ multiplex PCR reads; one entry per CDR3 protein. The sample yields about 210,000 distinct CDR3 sequences, approximately 95% seen once. This receptor was taken from a human donor with multiple sclerosis. The material sequenced was CD4+ T cells from PBMCs.

CDR3 DNA sequence: TGTGCCAGCAGCGCATTCCGGGACAGGGGGCACGGCTACACCTTC. Amino acid sequence: CASSAFRDRGHGYTF. The rearrangement links TRBV7-9 to TRBJ1-2; 12 bases match TRBD1. Trimming took 5 bases from V and 8 from J; bases not matched to a gene: 9. The CDR3 loop spans 15 amino acids. The germline V gene has CDR1 SEHNR and CDR2 FQNEAQ (reference sequence).